Listed below are T cell receptor beta chains from one sample, sequenced in a study of blood T cell repertoires in COVID-19. Some clones are missing from TCRdb's copy, which holds only in-frame ones; the method was immunoSEQ multiplex PCR. This table holds 250,000 to 350,000 clones, 75% to 90% found once. Sequencing used peripheral blood. These receptors were obtained from a woman aged 60-75 years with acute or convalescent COVID-19. CDR3s include the opening cysteine and the closing phenylalanine or tryptophan. The D gene is left open where the match is weak. Clone size is shown for a subset of rows, as once, few, many or a class of expanded clone.

>TRBV28|-|TRBD1|TRBJ2-7
TGTGCCAGCAGTTTATTTTTCCGGGGGAGACAGGGGGCCTACGAGCAGTACTTC
CASSLFFRGRQGAYEQYF
>TRBV19|-|TRBD2|TRBJ2-2
TGTGCCAGTAGAAATAAGGGGACTAGCGGGACAAACACCGGGGAGCTGTTTTTT
CASRNKGTSGTNTGELFF
>TRBV29-1|once|-|TRBJ2-4
TGCAGCGTTGTCTCCAGGGTGGACATTCAGTACTTC
CSVVSRVDIQYF
>TRBV6-2/TRBV6-3|-|TRBD1|TRBJ2-7
TGTGCCAGCAGCCCTCATCACAGGGGCGGTGGCTACGAGCAGTACTTC
CASSPHHRGGGYEQYF
>TRBV28|-|TRBD1|TRBJ1-5
TGTGCCAGCAGAGCCCCCGGGACAGACAATCAGCCCCAGCATTTT
CASRAPGTDNQPQHF
>TRBV11-2|-|TRBD1|TRBJ1-3
TGTGCCAGCAGCACTTGGACAGGTCGGAGCTCTGGAAACACCATATATTTT
CASSTWTGRSSGNTIYF
>TRBV5-6|-|TRBD2|TRBJ2-1
TGTGCCAGCAGCTCCTATCGGGGGCTAGCGGGACTCAATGAGCAGTTCTTC
CASSSYRGLAGLNEQFF
>TRBV7-2|once|TRBD2|TRBJ2-7
TGTGCCAGCAGCCCTAGGGGCGGGAGGGCCTACGAGCAGTACTTC
CASSPRGGRAYEQYF
>TRBV2|few|TRBD1|TRBJ1-4
TGTGCCAGCAAGGACAGGCAAAAACTGTTTTTT
CASKDRQKLFF
>TRBV24-1|-|TRBD2|TRBJ2-1
TGTGCCACCAGTGATTACGGGGGGCACTTCTGGACTAGCGGGGAATCCAACTCCTACAATGAGCAGTTCTTC
CATSDYGGHFWTSGESNSYNEQFF
>TRBV7-9|-|-|TRBJ1-2
TGTGCCAGCAGCCCCAACGGACAGTTTGGCTACACCTTC
CASSPNGQFGYTF
>TRBV5-4|-|TRBD2|TRBJ2-5
TGTGCCAGCAGCTCCCAGGGCGGGGGTAAAGAGACCCAGTACTTC
CASSSQGGGKETQYF
>TRBV5-1|-|TRBD1|TRBJ1-1
TGCGCCAGCAGCTGGGACAGGGGAGAAAAAGCTTTCTTT
CASSWDRGEKAFF
>TRBV29-1|-|TRBD2|TRBJ2-1
TGCAGCGTTGAAGAAGTCGGCGGGAGAGGCAATGAGCAGTTCTTC
CSVEEVGGRGNEQFF
>TRBV28|-|TRBD1|TRBJ1-5
TGTGCCAGCAGTCCTATTAGGACAGGGGCCATTTATAGCAATCAGCCCCAGCATTTT
CASSPIRTGAIYSNQPQHF
>TRBV7-3|-|-|TRBJ2-1
TGTGCCAGCAGCCTTATATTCCCAGGGGCGGGAGATGGTGAGCAGTTCTTC
CASSLIFPGAGDGEQFF
>TRBV28|few|TRBD1|TRBJ1-1
TGTGCCAGCAGTCGGGACAGGGGGCAGGAGGCTTTCTTT
CASSRDRGQEAFF
>TRBV3-1/TRBV3-2|-|TRBD1|TRBJ1-6
TGTGCCAGCGTACAGGGGAGTAATTCACCCCTCCACTTT
CASVQGSNSPLHF
>TRBV10-3|-|-|TRBJ1-1
TGTGCCATCAGTGAGCCCAATGGAGGGGCGACCACTGAAGCTTTCTTT
CAISEPNGGATTEAFF
>TRBV5-1|-|TRBD1|TRBJ1-1
TGCGCCAGCAGCTTGGGCTCCCCCGGGACAGGAGTCACTGAAGCTTTCTTT
CASSLGSPGTGVTEAFF
>TRBV9|-|-|TRBJ1-5
TGTGCCAGCAGCGTACGGGGGTCCGGTAGTGAGCCCCAGCATTTT
CASSVRGSGSEPQHF
>TRBV10-2|-|-|TRBJ1-2
TGCGCCAGCAGTGACGCGCCGAACTATGGCTACACCTTC
CASSDAPNYGYTF
>TRBV28|once|TRBD1|TRBJ1-4
TGTGCCAGCAGTTTTCGGGACAGGGGGCGGGTAAAACTGTTTTTT
CASSFRDRGRVKLFF
>TRBV5-8|-|TRBD1|TRBJ1-6
TGTGCCAGCAGCTTGCATCGGACAGGTAGGCCAAGCTCCTATAATTCACCCCTCCACTTT
CASSLHRTGRPSSYNSPLHF
>TRBV12-3/TRBV12-4|-|TRBD2|TRBJ2-7
TGTGCCAGCAGCCGGACTAGGTTCTACGAGCAGTACTTC
CASSRTRFYEQYF
>TRBV7-8|-|-|TRBJ1-4
TGTGCCAGCAGCCTCAGACAGGCAACTAATGAAAAACTGTTTTTT
CASSLRQATNEKLFF
>TRBV7-8|-|TRBD1|TRBJ2-5
TGTGCCAGCAGCCCCTGGGGGGGACAGGGGGCAAGAGAGACCCAGTACTTC
CASSPWGGQGARETQYF
>TRBV2|-|TRBD1|TRBJ1-1
TGTGCCAGTGAGGGGGCGGGAAGGAACACTGAAGCTTTCTTT
CASEGAGRNTEAFF
>TRBV28|-|-|TRBJ1-4
TGTGCCAGCAGTTTCGGGCTAGGGAGCCTGGAACTGTTTTTT
CASSFGLGSLELFF
>TRBV30|-|-|TRBJ2-3
TGTGCCTGGAGCTTATCGGGTAATAGCGGCACAGATACGCAGTATTTT
CAWSLSGNSGTDTQYF
>TRBV9|-|TRBD1|TRBJ1-5
TGTGCCAGCAGCCGGACAGGGGTTGTCAATCAGCCCCAGCATTTT
CASSRTGVVNQPQHF
>TRBV28|few|TRBD1|TRBJ2-3
TGTGCCAGCAGTTTAGGGACAGGGGTCGGCTCGGATACGCAGTATTTT
CASSLGTGVGSDTQYF
>TRBV29-1|-|-|TRBJ2-7
TGCAGCGTTGCGAGCGGGTTAACTAGCAGTAATTACGAGCAGTACTTC
CSVASGLTSSNYEQYF
>TRBV18|-|-|TRBJ1-1
TGTGCCAGCTCACCGGCGAGGGAGAACACTGAAGCTTTCTTT
CASSPARENTEAFF
>TRBV27|-|-|TRBJ2-1
TGTGCCAGCAGCTCCCTTCAGGGTTCCTACAATGAGCAGTTCTTC
CASSSLQGSYNEQFF
>TRBV18|-|TRBD1|TRBJ2-7
TGTGCCAGCTCGACTACAGGGGCATCCTCCTACGAGCAGTACTTC
CASSTTGASSYEQYF
>TRBV6-2/TRBV6-3|-|-|TRBJ1-5
TGTGCCAGCAGTTTGGCGGGCAATCAGCCCCAGCATTTT
CASSLAGNQPQHF
>TRBV19|once|TRBD2|TRBJ2-7
TGTGCCAGTAGTGCCTATAGAGCGGGGGAGACCTACGAGCAGTACTTC
CASSAYRAGETYEQYF
>TRBV27|-|-|TRBJ1-5
TGTGCCAGCAGTAACACCGACAGCCTCAATCAGCCCCAGCATTTT
CASSNTDSLNQPQHF
>TRBV9|once|-|TRBJ1-2
TGTGCCAGCAGCGTACCCATGGGCGATGGCTACACCTTC
CASSVPMGDGYTF
>TRBV6-1|-|TRBD1|TRBJ1-3
TGTGCCAGCAGTGCACCCGGGACAGGGTTCGGTCACACCATATATTTT
CASSAPGTGFGHTIYF
>TRBV6-2/TRBV6-3|-|TRBD1|TRBJ1-5
TGTGCCAGCAGTCAGAGGACAGGGGCCTTAACAAATCAGCCCCAGCATTTT
CASSQRTGALTNQPQHF
>TRBV28|-|TRBD2|TRBJ2-2
TGTGCCAGCAGTCGACCAGGGACTAGCTACAACACCGGGGAGCTGTTTTTT
CASSRPGTSYNTGELFF
>TRBV9|once|-|TRBJ1-3
TGTGCCAGCAGCGGGGTTCCGACAGTTGCCTCTGGAAACACCATATATTTT
CASSGVPTVASGNTIYF